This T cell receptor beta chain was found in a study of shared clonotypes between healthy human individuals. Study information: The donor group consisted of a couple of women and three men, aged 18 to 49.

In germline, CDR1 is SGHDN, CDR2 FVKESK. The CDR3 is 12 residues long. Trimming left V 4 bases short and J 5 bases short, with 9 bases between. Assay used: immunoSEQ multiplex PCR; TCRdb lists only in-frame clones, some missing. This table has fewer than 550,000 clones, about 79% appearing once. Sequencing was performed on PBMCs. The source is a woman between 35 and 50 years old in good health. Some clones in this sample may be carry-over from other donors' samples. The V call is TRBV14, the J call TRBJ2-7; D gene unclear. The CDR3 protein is CASSRPPHEQYF. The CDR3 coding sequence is TGTGCCAGCAGCCGACCCCCCCACGAGCAGTACTTC.